This passage covers 16 T cell receptor beta chains from one sample sequenced in a study of blood T cell repertoires in COVID-19. The repertoire was sequenced with immunoSEQ multiplex PCR; TCRdb's copy has only in-frame clones and lacks some. The data contain over 95,000 clones, 65% to 85% of them singletons. The sequenced sample consisted of peripheral blood. These receptor sequences come from a woman aged 60 to 75 with acute or convalescent COVID-19.

V gene TRBV2 combines with J gene TRBJ1-6; 8 positions agree with TRBD1. CDR3 length equals 14 residues. Germline V gene lookup returns CDR1 SNHLY and CDR2 FYNNEI. The V gene end was trimmed by 3 bases and the J gene end by 9 bases; junction bases not matched to a gene: 4. The CDR3 DNA is TGTGCCAGCAGTGAGGGCAGGGGGCCTTCACCCCTCCACTTT. Protein sequence: CASSEGRGPSPLHF.

This rearrangement joins TRBV30 to TRBJ1-1, with TRBD1 as a possible D gene (5 bases). The CDR3 consists of 13 residues. The germline V gene has CDR1 GTSNPN and CDR2 SVGIG (reference sequence). The germline V and J ends were trimmed by 4 bases and 2 bases, with 11 bases remaining between them. CDR3 coding DNA: TGTGCCTGGACGAGGGGAGGTAACACTGAAGCTTTCTTT. It encodes CAWTRGGNTEAFF.

The J gene is TRBJ1-6, the V gene TRBV2; 9 nucleotides match TRBD1. Germline V gene lookup returns CDR1 SNHLY and CDR2 FYNNEI. This CDR3 comprises 14 residues. Trimming took 7 bases from V and 9 from J; bases not matched to a gene: 7. CDR3 in DNA: TGTGCCAGCACCTGGGACAGGGAAACTTCACCCCTCCACTTT. Protein product: CASTWDRETSPLHF.

This clone is a singleton in its sample. V and J are TRBV4-2 and TRBJ2-5; 9 bases are a match to TRBD2. The length of the CDR3 is 16 residues. V lost 1 base and J lost 5; bases outside the gene matches: 8. CDR1 LGHNA and CDR2 YNFKEQ come from the germline V gene. The CDR3 DNA reads TGTGCCAGCAGCCAAGCAACCACGCTAGCGGGGGAGACCCAGTACTTC. This codes for CASSQATTLAGETQYF.

This clone was detected a few times. The genes are TRBV3-1 (or the pseudogene TRBV3-2) and TRBJ1-1; 8 positions match TRBD1. The CDR3 extends over 14 amino acids. From germline, CDR1 is LGHDT and CDR2 YNNKEL (reference sequence). With 3 bases clipped from V and 6 bases from J, the junction kept 6 bases outside the gene matches. The CDR3, as DNA: TGTGCCAGCAGCCATACAGGGGGACGGCCTGAAGCTTTCTTT. Translation: CASSHTGGRPEAFF.

The rearrangement links TRBV10-1 to TRBJ2-3; no clear D. The CDR3 consists of 16 residues. Germline assignment: CDR1 WNHNN and CDR2 SYGVQD (reference sequence). With 0 bases removed from V and 5 bases from J, the gap between germline ends came to 15 bases. The CDR3 is CASSESVPIPGDTQYF. The DNA for the CDR3 is TGCGCCAGCAGTGAGTCGGTCCCGATACCCGGAGATACGCAGTATTTT.

This clone was recorded a few times. The chain recombines TRBV28 with TRBJ2-4, with 7 bases identical to TRBD1. V was pared by 2 bases and J by 0 bases, with 4 bases of the junction left unmatched. Germline CDR1 and CDR2: MDHEN and SYDVKM. This CDR3 region has 16 residues. The CDR3 nucleotides read TGTGCCAGCAGTTTAGTAGGGGGCTCAGCCAAAAACATTCAGTACTTC. Translated, it gives CASSLVGGSAKNIQYF.

The gene calls are TRBV7-2 and TRBJ1-2; the D is unclear. Germline V gives CDR1 SGHTA, CDR2 FQGNSA. The CDR3 runs to 14 residues. V shed 2 bases and J shed 4 bases, with 11 bases lying between them. CDR3 nucleotide sequence: TGTGCCAGCAGCTTATCAAAAAGGAGCTATGGCTACACCTTC. It codes for CASSLSKRSYGYTF.

The chain carries TRBV5-6 and TRBJ2-1, with 14 positions matching TRBD2. V shed 5 bases and J 4 bases; nucleotides not matched to a gene: 5. Germline V gene lookup returns CDR1 SGHDT and CDR2 YYEEEE. This CDR3 comprises 16 residues. The CDR3 DNA reads TGTGCCAGCAGTGCCGGGACTAGCGGGGGATACAATGAGCAGTTCTTC. It specifies CASSAGTSGGYNEQFF.

The rearrangement links TRBV7-9 to TRBJ2-5; D remains ambiguous. This CDR3 spans 15 amino acids. Deletions cut 7 bases from V and 2 bases from J, with 17 bases between. The germline V gene has CDR1 SEHNR and CDR2 FQNEAQ (reference sequence). CDR3 nucleotide sequence: TGTGCCAGCACCGGCCCGGAGTCCGTTCAAGAGACCCAGTACTTC. This gives the protein CASTGPESVQETQYF.

This clone came up once. The chain uses TRBV6-5 and TRBJ2-7; 8 positions agree with TRBD2. J lost 4 bases, V lost 7 bases, and 6 bases had no gene match. The CDR3 runs 13 residues. The germline V gene encodes CDR1 MNHEY and CDR2 SVGAGI. The CDR3 nucleotides read TGTGCCAGCACAAAGCCGGGGGGGTACGAGCAGTACTTC. Translating gives CASTKPGGYEQYF.

The V and J genes are TRBV19 and TRBJ1-6, with 9 bases fitting TRBD1. Losses at the gene ends were 9 bases for V and 12 bases for J; bases not matched to a gene: 6. The CDR3 runs to 12 residues. Germline V gene data show CDR1 as LNHDA and CDR2 as SQIVND (reference sequence). CDR3 DNA: TGTGCCAGCCGGGACAGGGAAGGACCCCTCCACTTT. It is translated as CASRDREGPLHF.

This rearrangement joins TRBV4-3 to TRBJ1-2; 8 positions agree with TRBD1. After removal of 4 bases from V and 7 bases from J, the junction contained 5 bases not matched to a gene. The CDR3 runs 13 residues. Germline assignment: CDR1 LGHNA and CDR2 YSLEER. The CDR3 sequence is CASSRDRGTGYTF. CDR3 DNA sequence: TGCGCCAGCAGCCGTGACAGGGGAACTGGCTACACCTTC.

V usage is TRBV3-1 (or the pseudogene TRBV3-2) and J usage is TRBJ1-6; maybe TRBD1 (5 bases). The CDR3 spans 12 residues. Trimming took off 4 bases at V and 11 bases at J, with 9 bases between the two ends. The germline V gene has CDR1 LGHDT and CDR2 YNNKEL (reference sequence). The CDR3 here is CASSRGGAPLHF. CDR3 coding DNA: TGTGCCAGCAGCCGGGGGGGGGCACCCCTCCACTTT.

This sequence joins TRBV5-1 and TRBJ1-1; D not certain. This CDR3 region has 13 residues. The germline V and J ends were trimmed by 5 bases and 3 bases, with 11 bases remaining between them. CDR1 SGHRS and CDR2 YFSETQ come from the germline V gene. This CDR3 reads CASSSHSDTEAFF. For the CDR3, the DNA is TGCGCCAGCAGTTCCCATTCGGACACTGAAGCTTTCTTT.

The CDR3 nucleotides read TGCAGCGCAGCTTCAGGCGACACTGAAGCTTTCTTT. Translated, it gives CSAASGDTEAFF. The V call is TRBV29-1, the J call TRBJ1-1; D remains unclear. CDR1 SQVTM and CDR2 ANQGSEA come from the germline V gene. Trimming took 7 bases from V and 3 from J, leaving 12 bases between them. This CDR3 spans 12 amino acids.